A single sample is the source of the 22 T cell receptor beta chains below, sequenced in a study of blood T cell repertoires in COVID-19. Profiling relied on immunoSEQ multiplex PCR, and the TCRdb table lists in-frame clones only, not all of them. The sample yields about 410,000 clones, 75% to 90% seen once. The sequenced material came from peripheral blood. Receptor source: a woman aged 40 to 49 with COVID-19, enrolled during active disease.

The table lists this clone with a count of one. The rearrangement joins TRBV12-3 or TRBV12-4 to TRBJ1-1; D gene ambiguous. V was shortened by 7 bases and J by 1 base, with 10 bases between the two germline ends. The CDR3 contains 13 residues. This chain's CDR3 is CASTNFANTEAFF. The CDR3, as DNA: TGTGCCAGCACCAACTTCGCGAACACTGAAGCTTTCTTT.

This rearrangement joins TRBV3-1 (or the pseudogene TRBV3-2) to TRBJ2-2; D possibly corresponds to TRBD2 (6 bases). The CDR3 totals 15 residues. V lost 2 bases to trimming and J lost 2 bases, with 9 bases between them. Germline assignment: CDR1 LGHDT and CDR2 YNNKEL (reference sequence). As DNA, the CDR3 is TGTGCCAGCAGCCAACGGGGGATCAACACCGGGGAGCTGTTTTTT. Translating gives CASSQRGINTGELFF.

The chain uses TRBV9 and TRBJ1-1; the D gene is possibly TRBD1 (5 bases). CDR1 is SGDLS and CDR2 is YYNGEE in the germline V gene. The CDR3 has 14 amino acids. Trimming removed 5 bases from V and 4 bases from J, with 15 bases in between. CDR3: CASSRQTIGTEAFF. The CDR3 nucleotides read TGTGCCAGCAGTAGACAGACCATAGGCACTGAAGCTTTCTTT.

The chain carries TRBV5-1 and TRBJ2-5; 7 nucleotides line up with TRBD2. This CDR3 is built from 15 residues. Unmatched junction bases numbered 9, after V lost 3 bases and J lost 4 bases. In germline, CDR1 is SGHRS, CDR2 YFSETQ. The CDR3: CASSSGLVVGETQYF. The CDR3 DNA follows: TGCGCCAGCAGCTCCGGACTAGTGGTCGGAGAGACCCAGTACTTC.

The chain is built from TRBV19 and TRBJ2-1; D not certain. The germline V and J ends were trimmed by 1 base and 6 bases, with 13 bases remaining between them. Germline-derived CDR1 and CDR2 are LNHDA and SQIVND (reference sequence). The CDR3 totals 15 residues. This CDR3 reads CASSIVLRASNEQFF. CDR3 DNA sequence: TGTGCCAGTAGTATAGTTTTGCGAGCATCCAATGAGCAGTTCTTC.

This chain uses TRBV30 with TRBJ1-4; D remains ambiguous. The CDR3 totals 14 residues. Trimming took 2 bases from V and 5 from J, leaving 12 bases between them. The V gene's germline CDR1 is GTSNPN and CDR2 SVGIG (reference sequence). CDR3 in amino acids: CAWSMAFPNEKLFF. The CDR3 DNA reads TGTGCCTGGAGTATGGCCTTCCCGAATGAAAAACTGTTTTTT.

This chain joins TRBV6-5 and TRBJ2-2; 10 bases align to TRBD1. The CDR3 extends over 14 amino acids. Germline CDR1 is MNHEY and CDR2 is SVGAGI. The junction had 4 bases not matched to a gene; V was cut back by 6 bases and J by 6 bases. The DNA for the CDR3 is TGTGCCAGCAGGCAGGACAGGGGGGCCGGGGAGCTGTTTTTT. Translation: CASRQDRGAGELFF.

This clone has just one count. The chain carries TRBV29-1 and TRBJ2-4, with 7 bases fitting TRBD1. CDR1 SQVTM and CDR2 ANQGSEA come from the germline V gene. The CDR3 is 15 amino acids. Trimming at V came to 7 bases and at J to 0 bases, leaving 9 bases not matched to a gene. CDR3 DNA sequence: TGCAGCGCCCAGACAGGGTTCCTAGCCAAAAACATTCAGTACTTC. Protein: CSAQTGFLAKNIQYF.

The chain employs TRBV12-3 or TRBV12-4 and TRBJ1-1, with D uncertain. CDR3 length: 13 residues. The V gene lost 5 bases and the J gene lost 0 bases, with 7 bases spanning the gap. The chain's CDR3 is CASSPQVNTEAFF. The CDR3 DNA sequence: TGTGCCAGCAGTCCCCAGGTGAACACTGAAGCTTTCTTT.

The chain couples TRBV7-2 to TRBJ2-7, with D uncertain. The ends were cut back, 5 bases at V and 7 bases at J, with 18 bases in the middle. Germline V gene sequence: CDR1 SGHTA, CDR2 FQGNSA. The CDR3 consists of 14 residues. The chain's CDR3 is CASSRYEVFGEQYF. In DNA form, the CDR3 reads TGTGCCAGCAGCCGGTACGAGGTTTTTGGGGAGCAGTACTTC.

The chain couples TRBV28 to TRBJ2-7; perhaps TRBD2 as D (5 bases). The CDR3 is 14 residues long. The V gene's germline CDR1 is MDHEN and CDR2 SYDVKM. Deletions cut 5 bases from V and 3 bases from J, with 14 bases between. The DNA for the CDR3 is TGTGCCAGCAGTGCCCGAGGGCGGAGCTACGAGCAGTACTTC. It specifies CASSARGRSYEQYF.

The rearrangement links TRBV27 to TRBJ2-7, with 8 bases lining up with TRBD1. V was pared by 5 bases and J by 3 bases, with 9 bases of the junction left unmatched. Germline CDR1 is MNHEY and CDR2 is SMNVEV (reference sequence). This CDR3 contains 15 residues. CDR3 in amino acids: CASSGETGARYEQYF. CDR3 bases: TGTGCCAGCAGTGGAGAGACAGGGGCGCGCTACGAGCAGTACTTC.

V is TRBV28 and J is TRBJ1-5; D is possibly TRBD1 (5 bases). Germline lookup yields CDR1 MDHEN and CDR2 SYDVKM. The CDR3 spans 12 residues. The CDR3 DNA sequence: TGTGCTTCGTCAGAAACAGGTCAGCCCCAGCATTTT. Protein sequence: CASSETGQPQHF.

This clone appeared once. The CDR3 bases are TGTGCCAGCAGCTCAAGACAGGGGGCTCGCGAGCAGTACTTC. Translating gives CASSSRQGAREQYF. The chain joins TRBV5-4 to TRBJ2-7; TRBD1 matches 10 bases. Germline-derived CDR1 and CDR2 are SGHNT and YYREEE (reference sequence). The V segment lost 3 bases and the J segment 6 bases; nucleotides outside the gene matches: 6. The CDR3 totals 14 residues. The complete variable domain, with remaining parts taken from reference TRBV5-4 and TRBJ2-7, reads ETGVTQSPTHLIKTRGQQVTLRCSSQSGHNTVSWYQQALGQGPQFIFQYYREEENGRGNFPPRFSGLQFPNYSSELNVNALELDDSALYLCASSSRQGAREQYFGPGTRLTVT.

CDR3 DNA: TGTGCCAGCAGAATTGACACCAGGGCCGGGGAGCTGTTTTTT. Its protein is CASRIDTRAGELFF. V is TRBV28 and J is TRBJ2-2; the D gene is possibly TRBD1 (5 bases). Germline V gene data show CDR1 as MDHEN and CDR2 as SYDVKM. V lost 6 bases to trimming and J lost 6 bases, with 14 bases between them. CDR3 length: 14 amino acids.

This clone was detected only once. J is TRBJ1-5 and V is TRBV7-9; 8 positions match TRBD1. This CDR3 is 14 amino acids long. The V segment lost 4 bases and the J segment 9 bases; nucleotides outside the gene matches: 8. CDR1 and CDR2 from the germline V gene are SEHNR and FQNEAQ (reference sequence). The CDR3 sequence is CASSWGQAEGPQHF. The CDR3 DNA is TGTGCCAGCAGCTGGGGACAGGCGGAGGGGCCCCAGCATTTT.

As to this clone: The junction departs from the called germline gene at one end, perhaps through a read error. The chain is built from TRBV6-2 or TRBV6-3 and TRBJ1-4; TRBD1 agrees at 10 bases. The CDR3 is 12 residues long. Germline assignment: CDR1 MNHEY and CDR2 SVGEGT. The CDR3 loop is CASSPPTGGRIF. CDR3 nucleotide sequence: TGTGCCAGCAGCCCACCGACAGGGGGCAGGATTTTT.

Regarding this clone: The same CDR3 can be traced to other DNA sequences in this sample. The chain links TRBV28 to TRBJ1-5; D is unresolved. V dropped 4 bases and J dropped 6 bases, with 7 bases sitting between them. This CDR3 comprises 12 residues. The germline CDR1 and CDR2 sequences are MDHEN and SYDVKM. The CDR3 region is CASSWGGQPQHF. CDR3 DNA: TGTGCCAGCAGTTGGGGAGGTCAGCCCCAGCATTTT.

This chain's CDR3 is CASSSDLQGLSGYTF. CDR3 in DNA: TGCGCCAGCAGCTCTGATTTACAGGGGCTAAGTGGCTACACCTTC. The chain employs TRBV5-1 and TRBJ1-2; 7 bases match TRBD1. The CDR3 has 15 residues. Trimming cost V 3 bases and J 7 bases; bases outside gene matches: 12. Germline V gene data show CDR1 as SGHRS and CDR2 as YFSETQ.

The J gene is TRBJ2-7, the V gene TRBV15, with TRBD1 matching 7 bases. Germline-derived CDR1 and CDR2 are LNHNV and YYDKDF (reference sequence). The CDR3 length is 14 residues. Unmatched junction bases numbered 6, after V lost 4 bases and J lost 3 bases. The CDR3 protein is CATSTVRQGYEQYF. The CDR3 region has the DNA TGTGCCACCAGCACTGTTAGACAGGGCTACGAGCAGTACTTC.

The chain links TRBV6-6 to TRBJ1-1, with D tentatively TRBD1 (5 bases). Germline assignment: CDR1 MNHNY and CDR2 SVGAGI (reference sequence). V lost 5 bases, J lost 3 bases, and 28 bases lay in between. This CDR3 contains 19 residues. The CDR3 protein is CASSPRLRTSGGGDTEAFF. CDR3 nucleotide sequence: TGTGCCAGCAGTCCTCGTCTCAGGACTAGCGGGGGAGGGGACACTGAAGCTTTCTTT.

This chain links TRBV28 with TRBJ2-3, with unresolved D. The CDR3 covers 16 residues. Trimming took off 7 bases at V and 0 bases at J, with 17 bases between the two ends. The germline CDR1 and CDR2 sequences are MDHEN and SYDVKM. CDR3 sequence: CASNKHKPESTDTQYF. In nucleotides, the CDR3 is TGTGCCAGCAATAAACACAAACCCGAAAGCACAGATACGCAGTATTTT.